This note documents a single T cell receptor (beta chain) sequence. Its target is not known. CDR3 size: 16 residues. Germline lookup yields CDR1 DFQATT and CDR2 SNEGSKA (reference sequence). V gave up 5 bases and J gave up 7 bases; unmatched junction bases: 10. The data are from a study of T cells in Graves' hyperthyroidism and ophthalmopathy. Whole-study results and caveats: In validation, the model predicted ophthalmopathy. These predictions came a median approximately 6.5 months before onset.

RNA transcripts were the template for amplifying TCR beta CDR3 regions. The HTBI primer set drove a first-round RT-PCR of the TCR CDR3. A single record per CDR3 protein comes from TCRdb applying MiXCR to the multiplex PCR reads. The sample yields under 200,000 distinct CDR3 sequences, roughly 10% seen once. Input material: blood. This receptor was identified in a woman aged 18-35 years with Graves' hyperthyroidism that later progressed to Graves' ophthalmopathy. The V call is TRBV20-1, the J call TRBJ2-3; TRBD2 matches 15 bases. CDR3 in amino acids: CSAWTSGGVEINTQYF. CDR3 nucleotide sequence: TGCAGTGCTTGGACTAGCGGGGGGGTAGAAATAAATACGCAGTATTTT.